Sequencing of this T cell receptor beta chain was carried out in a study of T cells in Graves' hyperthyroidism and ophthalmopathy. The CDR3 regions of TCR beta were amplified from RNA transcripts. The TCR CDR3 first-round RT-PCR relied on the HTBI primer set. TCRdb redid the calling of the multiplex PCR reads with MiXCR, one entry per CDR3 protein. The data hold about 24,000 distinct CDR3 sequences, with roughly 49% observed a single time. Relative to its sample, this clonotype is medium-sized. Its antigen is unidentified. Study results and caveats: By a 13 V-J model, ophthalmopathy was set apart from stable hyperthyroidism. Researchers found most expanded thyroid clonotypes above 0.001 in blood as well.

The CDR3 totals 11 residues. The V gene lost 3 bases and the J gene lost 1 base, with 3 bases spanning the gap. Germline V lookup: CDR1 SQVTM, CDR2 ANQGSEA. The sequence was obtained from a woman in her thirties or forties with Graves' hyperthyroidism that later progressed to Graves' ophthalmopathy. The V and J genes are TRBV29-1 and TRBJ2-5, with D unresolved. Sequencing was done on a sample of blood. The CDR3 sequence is CSVDPQETQYF. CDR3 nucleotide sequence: TGCAGCGTTGACCCCCAAGAGACCCAGTACTTC.